This TCR beta chain was sequenced in a study of cytomegalovirus exposure and HLA in healthy donors. General observations from the study: About 87% or about 30% of the time was how often most TCR beta V segments were productive, according to an earlier analysis.

Primers: 60 Vbeta forward and 13 Jbeta reverse. The data were produced by immunoSEQ multiplex PCR, yet TCRdb's version contains in-frame clones alone and is incomplete. Found here are about 170,000 clones, 82% of them singletons; the top ten hold about 1.6%. Note on this clone: What it binds is not known.

V gave up 7 bases and J gave up 4 bases; unmatched junction bases: 5. The CDR3 sequence is 13 residues long. Per the germline V gene, CDR1 is SNHLY and CDR2 is FYNNEI. This TCR came from a girl aged 5-17 years in good health and CMV-seropositive. V and J are TRBV2 and TRBJ2-7, with 9 nucleotides matching TRBD1. Sequencing was done on a sample of PBMCs. CDR3 sequence reads: CASITDRGYEQYF. The CDR3, as DNA: TGTGCCAGCATCACCGACAGGGGGTACGAGCAGTACTTC.